This T cell receptor (beta chain) was sequenced during a study of T cell responses to AZD1222 COVID-19 vaccine. Across the study: Analysis merged second doses at about 4 or about 12 weeks. Findings of the study overall: Scientists sampled the repertoires only once the peak T cell response had passed.

There are 14 residues in the CDR3. Trimming removed 1 base at V and 5 bases at J, with 9 bases between. Germline CDR1 and CDR2: MNHNS and SASEGT. A remark on this clone: Its antigen is not identified.

Here immunoSEQ multiplex PCR was the method, and the copy in TCRdb shows in-frame clones only, minus some. The sample holds 120,000 or so clones, approximately 92% seen once. This clonotype was obtained from an adult in good health. The sequencing used peripheral blood, collected on day 0 of AZD1222 vaccination. The genes are TRBV6-1 and TRBJ1-5; no reliable D call. CDR3 amino acids: CASSEVGWDQPQHF. Written as DNA, the CDR3 is TGTGCCAGCAGTGAAGTGGGATGGGATCAGCCCCAGCATTTT.